The clone carrying this TCR beta chain was seen many times. Its antigen is undetermined. This may be a read error: a much more frequent sequence differs by one nucleotide. Breast cancer patients provided tissue from their axillary draining lymph nodes. This specimen belongs to a study of breast tumors, draining lymph nodes, adjacent tissues. The germline V gene encodes CDR1 SGHTA and CDR2 FQGTGA. CDR3 size: 15 residues. In TCRdb, the multiplex PCR reads were re-called with MiXCR into one record per CDR3 protein. The sample yields some 170,000 distinct CDR3 sequences, roughly 35% seen once. Study results and caveats: Tumor repertoires ranked between lymph nodes and nontumor tissue in diversity, with V and J gene preferences.

This chain uses TRBV7-3 with TRBJ2-6, with D possibly matching TRBD1 (5 bases). Input material: axillary lymph node tissue. The receptor was isolated from a female donor with breast cancer. Some clones in this sample may be carry-over from other donors' samples. The CDR3 DNA reads as TGTGCCAGCAGCTTAATGACCTCTGGGGCCGACGTCCTGACTTTC. This encodes CASSLMTSGADVLTF.